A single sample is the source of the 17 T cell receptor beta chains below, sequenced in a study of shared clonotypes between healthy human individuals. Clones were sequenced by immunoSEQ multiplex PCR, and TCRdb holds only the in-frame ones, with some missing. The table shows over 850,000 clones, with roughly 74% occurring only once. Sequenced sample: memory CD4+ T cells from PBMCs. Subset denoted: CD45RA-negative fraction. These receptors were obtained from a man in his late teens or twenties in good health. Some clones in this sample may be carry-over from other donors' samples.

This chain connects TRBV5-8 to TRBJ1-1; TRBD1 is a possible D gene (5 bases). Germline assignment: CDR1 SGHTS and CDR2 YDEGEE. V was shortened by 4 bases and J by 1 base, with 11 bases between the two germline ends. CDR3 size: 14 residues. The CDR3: CASSRGTENTEAFF. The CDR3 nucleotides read TGTGCCAGCAGCCGTGGGACGGAGAACACTGAAGCTTTCTTT.

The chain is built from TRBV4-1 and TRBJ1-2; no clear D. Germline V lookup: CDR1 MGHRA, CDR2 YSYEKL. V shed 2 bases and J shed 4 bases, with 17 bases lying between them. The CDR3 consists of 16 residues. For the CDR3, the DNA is TGCGCCAGCAGCCAAACGAGAACCTCGGGCGGCTATGGCTACACCTTC. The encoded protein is CASSQTRTSGGYGYTF.

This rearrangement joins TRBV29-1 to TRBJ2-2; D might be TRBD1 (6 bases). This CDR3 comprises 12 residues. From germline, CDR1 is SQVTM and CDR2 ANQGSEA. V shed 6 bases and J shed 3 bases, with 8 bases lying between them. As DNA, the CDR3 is TGCAGCGTCAGACAGGACACCGGGGAGCTGTTTTTT. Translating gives CSVRQDTGELFF.

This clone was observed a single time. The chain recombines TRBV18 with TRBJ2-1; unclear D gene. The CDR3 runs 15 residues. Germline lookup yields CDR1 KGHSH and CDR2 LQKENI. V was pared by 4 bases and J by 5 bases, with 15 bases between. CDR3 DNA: TGTGCCAGCTCACTCCAGTCGCAGCCAAACAATGAGCAGTTCTTC. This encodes CASSLQSQPNNEQFF.

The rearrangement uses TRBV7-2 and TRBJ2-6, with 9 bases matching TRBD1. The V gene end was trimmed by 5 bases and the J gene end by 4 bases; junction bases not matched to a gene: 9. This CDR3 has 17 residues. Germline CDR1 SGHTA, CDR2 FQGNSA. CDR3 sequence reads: CASSTAGTGTGANVLTF. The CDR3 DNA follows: TGTGCCAGCAGCACCGCAGGGACAGGGACCGGGGCCAACGTCCTGACTTTC. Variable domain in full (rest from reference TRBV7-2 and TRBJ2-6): GAGVSQSPSNKVTEKGKDVELRCDPISGHTALYWYRQSLGQGLEFLIYFQGNSAPDKSGLPSDRFSAERTGGSVSTLTIQRTQQEDSAVYLCASSTAGTGTGANVLTFGAGSRLTVL.

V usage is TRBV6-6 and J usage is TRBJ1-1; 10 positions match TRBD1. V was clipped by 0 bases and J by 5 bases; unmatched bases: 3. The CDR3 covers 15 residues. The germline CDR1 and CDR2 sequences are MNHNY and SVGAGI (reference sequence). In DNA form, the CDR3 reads TGTGCCAGCAGTTACTCGCCGGGACAGGGGACTGAAGCTTTCTTT. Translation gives CASSYSPGQGTEAFF.

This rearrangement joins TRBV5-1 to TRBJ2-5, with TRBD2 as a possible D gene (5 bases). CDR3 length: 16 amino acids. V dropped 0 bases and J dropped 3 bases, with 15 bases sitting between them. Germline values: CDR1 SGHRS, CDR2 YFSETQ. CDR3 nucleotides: TGCGCCAGCAGCTTGGGTGGAGGTGACGGAGAAGAGACCCAGTACTTC. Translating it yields CASSLGGGDGEETQYF.

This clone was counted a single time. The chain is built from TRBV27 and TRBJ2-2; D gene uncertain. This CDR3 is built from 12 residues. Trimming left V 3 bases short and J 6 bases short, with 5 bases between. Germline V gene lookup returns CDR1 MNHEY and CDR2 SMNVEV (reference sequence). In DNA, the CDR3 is TGTGCCAGCAGTTTTAAGGCCGGGGAGCTGTTTTTT. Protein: CASSFKAGELFF.

CDR3 sequence (DNA): TGTGCCAGCTCACCATCACTACAGGGGTTGAACACTGAAGCTTTCTTT. Protein product: CASSPSLQGLNTEAFF. The chain couples TRBV18 to TRBJ1-1; 7 bases agree with TRBD1. Germline CDR1 and CDR2: KGHSH and LQKENI. V was clipped by 2 bases and J by 0 bases; unmatched bases: 6. This CDR3 is built from 16 residues.

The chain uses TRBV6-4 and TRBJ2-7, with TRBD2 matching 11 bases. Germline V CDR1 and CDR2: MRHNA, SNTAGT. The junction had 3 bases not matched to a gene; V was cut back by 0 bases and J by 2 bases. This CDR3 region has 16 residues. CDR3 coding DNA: TGTGCCAGCAGTGACTCTGCTAGCGGGAGGCCCTACGAGCAGTACTTC. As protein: CASSDSASGRPYEQYF.

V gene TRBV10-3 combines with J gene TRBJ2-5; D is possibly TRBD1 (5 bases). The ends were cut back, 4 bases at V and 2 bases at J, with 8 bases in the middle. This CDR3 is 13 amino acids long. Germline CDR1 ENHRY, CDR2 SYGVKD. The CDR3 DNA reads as TGTGCCATCAGTGGACAGCTACAAGAGACCCAGTACTTC. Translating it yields CAISGQLQETQYF.

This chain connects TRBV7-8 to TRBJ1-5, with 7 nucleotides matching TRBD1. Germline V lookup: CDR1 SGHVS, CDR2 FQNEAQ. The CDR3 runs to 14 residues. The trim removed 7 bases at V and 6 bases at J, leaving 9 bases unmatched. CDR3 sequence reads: CASTAGTAVQPQHF. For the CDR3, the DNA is TGTGCCAGCACCGCTGGGACAGCGGTTCAGCCCCAGCATTTT.

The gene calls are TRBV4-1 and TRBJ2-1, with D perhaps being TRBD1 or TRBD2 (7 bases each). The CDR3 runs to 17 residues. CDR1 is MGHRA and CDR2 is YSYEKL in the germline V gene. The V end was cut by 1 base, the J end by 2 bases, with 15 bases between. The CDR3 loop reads CASSQAPAGGAYNEQFF. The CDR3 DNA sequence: TGCGCCAGCAGCCAAGCCCCGGCAGGGGGGGCCTACAATGAGCAGTTCTTC.

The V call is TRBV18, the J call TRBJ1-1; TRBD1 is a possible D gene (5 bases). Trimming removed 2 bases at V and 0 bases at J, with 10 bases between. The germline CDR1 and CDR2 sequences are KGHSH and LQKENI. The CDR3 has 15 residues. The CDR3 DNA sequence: TGTGCCAGCTCACCAATCGGGGGGATGAACACTGAAGCTTTCTTT. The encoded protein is CASSPIGGMNTEAFF.

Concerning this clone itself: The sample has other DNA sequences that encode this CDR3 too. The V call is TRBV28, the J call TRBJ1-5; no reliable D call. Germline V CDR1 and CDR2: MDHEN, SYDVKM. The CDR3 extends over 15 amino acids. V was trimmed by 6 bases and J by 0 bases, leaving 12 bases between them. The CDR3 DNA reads TGTGCCAGCAGCCCACCGGGAAGTAGCAATCAGCCCCAGCATTTT. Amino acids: CASSPPGSSNQPQHF.

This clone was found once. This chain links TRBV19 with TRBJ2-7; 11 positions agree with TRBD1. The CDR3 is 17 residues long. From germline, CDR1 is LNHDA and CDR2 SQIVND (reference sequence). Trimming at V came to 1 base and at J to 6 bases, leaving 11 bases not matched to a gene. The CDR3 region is CASSIGFRGQGDSEQYF. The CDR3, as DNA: TGTGCCAGTAGTATAGGATTTCGGGGACAGGGGGACTCCGAGCAGTACTTC. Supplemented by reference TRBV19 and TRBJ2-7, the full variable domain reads DGGITQSPKYLFRKEGQNVTLSCEQNLNHDAMYWYRQDPGQGLRLIYYSQIVNDFQKGDIAEGYSVSREKKESFPLTVTSAQKNPTAFYLCASSIGFRGQGDSEQYFGPGTRLTVT.

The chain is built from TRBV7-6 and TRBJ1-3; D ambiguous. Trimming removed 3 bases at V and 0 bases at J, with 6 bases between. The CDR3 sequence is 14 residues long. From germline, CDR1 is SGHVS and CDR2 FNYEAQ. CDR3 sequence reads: CASSFQSSGNTIYF. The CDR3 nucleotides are TGTGCCAGCAGCTTCCAGAGCTCTGGAAACACCATATATTTT. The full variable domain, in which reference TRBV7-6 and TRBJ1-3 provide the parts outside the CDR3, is GAGVSQSPRYKVTKRGQDVALRCDPISGHVSLYWYRQALGQGPEFLTYFNYEAQQDKSGLPNDRFSAERPEGSISTLTIQRTEQRDSAMYRCASSFQSSGNTIYFGEGSWLTVV.